Given below is one T cell receptor beta chain in context. The template was RNA from unsorted bulk tissue. This sample is drawn from a study of tumor and adjacent non-tumor tissue in lung cancer. Turning to the study itself: Histology: 12 adenocarcinoma, a couple of squamous cell carcinoma, 1 small cell lung cancer. The patients, 10 or so men and about five women, were roughly 30 to 80 with stage I to III disease. Each sample yielded roughly 4 million productive TCRbeta reads on average.

The CDR3 covers 17 residues. V gave up 8 bases and J gave up 7 bases; unmatched junction bases: 17. CDR1 is SGHNT, CDR2 YENEEA, per germline. The library came from three nested PCR rounds adapted from ARM-PCR protocols. TCRdb recomputed calls from the multiplex PCR reads with MiXCR, one row per CDR3 protein. The sample contains 200,000 to 250,000 distinct CDR3 sequences, roughly 70% of which appear only once. The source is a man aged 60-69 years with non-small cell lung cancer. The sample consisted of lung tumor tissue. V is TRBV11-3 and J is TRBJ2-5, with TRBD2 identical over 12 bases. The CDR3 DNA reads TGTGCCAGCGGCTCTCTGGGGGGACTAGCGGGCCTGGGGACCCAGTACTTC. Residues: CASGSLGGLAGLGTQYF. Full variable domain (rest looked up from reference TRBV11-3 and TRBJ2-5): EAGVVQSPRYKIIEKKQPVAFWCNPISGHNTLYWYLQNLGQGPELLIRYENEEAVDDSQLPKDRFSAERLKGVDSTLKIQPAELGDSAVYLCASGSLGGLAGLGTQYFGPGTRLLVL.